This entry lists 26 T cell receptor beta chains sequenced from one sample in a study of cytomegalovirus exposure and HLA in healthy donors. Primers included in the PCR were 60 Vbeta and 13 Jbeta primers. Here immunoSEQ multiplex PCR was the method, and the copy in TCRdb shows in-frame clones only, minus some. The repertoire holds 90,000 to 120,000 clones, with approximately 76% as singletons. Material: PBMCs. The receptors were gathered from a man aged 18 to 29 in good health and CMV-seronegative.

The chain carries TRBV5-4 and TRBJ2-1; 7 bases line up with TRBD2. CDR3 length equals 16 residues. The J segment lost 0 bases and the V segment lost 4 bases, leaving 7 bases of the junction unmatched. Germline CDR1 and CDR2: SGHNT and YYREEE (reference sequence). The DNA for the CDR3 is TGTGCCAGCAGCGTACTAGCGTCGAGCTCCTACAATGAGCAGTTCTTC. Encoded protein: CASSVLASSSYNEQFF.

This chain links TRBV4-3 with TRBJ1-2; D is ambiguous. The V and J ends lost 0 bases and 7 bases respectively, with 9 bases between them. Germline loops: CDR1 LGHNA, CDR2 YSLEER. The CDR3 length is 13 residues. The CDR3 loop reads CASSQEGRSGYTF. In nucleotides, the CDR3 is TGCGCCAGCAGCCAAGAGGGGAGGAGTGGCTACACCTTC.

The chain is built from TRBV11-1 and TRBJ2-6, with TRBD1 as a possible D gene (6 bases). CDR3 size: 16 residues. The V end was cut by 5 bases, the J end by 0 bases, with 11 bases between. Germline V gene sequence: CDR1 SGHAT, CDR2 FQDESV (reference sequence). The CDR3 reads CASSVGQTSGANVLTF. In nucleotides, the CDR3 is TGTGCCAGCAGCGTAGGACAGACCTCTGGGGCCAACGTCCTGACTTTC.

This chain connects TRBV5-4 to TRBJ2-5, with TRBD2 identical over 12 bases. After removal of 3 bases from V and 5 bases from J, the junction contained 5 bases not matched to a gene. Germline V gene sequence: CDR1 SGHNT, CDR2 YYREEE (reference sequence). The CDR3 extends over 15 amino acids. CDR3 amino acids: CASSSGTSGSETQYF. The CDR3 DNA reads as TGTGCCAGCAGCTCGGGGACTAGCGGGTCGGAGACCCAGTACTTC.

The chain combines TRBV7-8 with TRBJ2-7, with 8 bases that match TRBD1. There are 14 residues in the CDR3. Trimming removed 4 bases from V and 6 bases from J; junction bases left unmatched: 8. CDR1 and CDR2 (germline): SGHVS, FQNEAQ. This CDR3 reads CASSSLTGVGEQYF. The CDR3, as DNA: TGTGCCAGCAGCTCCCTGACAGGGGTTGGCGAGCAGTACTTC.

The CDR3 DNA sequence: TGTGCCAGCAGCGTAGGCGAGGTAGGATCACCCCTCCACTTT. Its protein product is CASSVGEVGSPLHF. The V call is TRBV9, the J call TRBJ1-6; D is undetermined. There are 14 residues in the CDR3. CDR1 and CDR2 from the germline V gene are SGDLS and YYNGEE. Trimming shortened V by 0 bases and J by 10 bases, and 11 bases separated the two germline ends.

The V and J genes are TRBV15 and TRBJ1-4, with D possibly matching TRBD1 (6 bases). The ends were cut back, 0 bases at V and 6 bases at J, with 11 bases in the middle. The CDR3 spans 15 residues. Germline V lookup: CDR1 LNHNV, CDR2 YYDKDF (reference sequence). This chain's CDR3 is CATSRDGGADEKLFF. In DNA form, the CDR3 reads TGTGCCACCAGCAGAGATGGGGGGGCGGATGAAAAACTGTTTTTT.

This chain joins TRBV2 and TRBJ1-6; D possibly corresponds to TRBD1 (6 bases). CDR1 is SNHLY, CDR2 FYNNEI, per germline. This CDR3 has 13 amino acids. Deletions cut 6 bases from V and 6 bases from J, with 9 bases between. Here the CDR3 reads CASSDRSNSPLHF. The CDR3 DNA sequence: TGTGCCAGCAGCGACAGGAGTAATTCACCCCTCCACTTT.

This sequence joins TRBV4-3 and TRBJ1-2; tentative D call: TRBD1 (5 bases). V dropped 0 bases and J dropped 4 bases, with 12 bases sitting between them. This CDR3 comprises 15 residues. Germline CDR1 LGHNA, CDR2 YSLEER. This CDR3 reads CASSQDPTATYGYTF. The CDR3 DNA follows: TGCGCCAGCAGCCAAGATCCGACAGCCACCTATGGCTACACCTTC.

The genes are TRBV9 and TRBJ1-2, with 7 bases that match TRBD1. The V gene's germline CDR1 is SGDLS and CDR2 YYNGEE. The CDR3 totals 16 residues. With V trimmed by 2 bases and J by 4 bases, 11 bases remained unmatched. CDR3 protein: CASSVRDSRRGYGYTF. CDR3 nucleotide sequence: TGTGCCAGCAGCGTCCGGGACAGCCGCCGAGGCTATGGCTACACCTTC.

This clone was counted only a few times. V usage is TRBV4-3 and J usage is TRBJ1-1, with a tentative D call TRBD1 (5 bases). This CDR3 has 16 residues. Between the trimmed V and J ends, which lost 0 bases and 1 base, there was a span of 12 bases. CDR1 and CDR2 from the germline V gene are LGHNA and YSLEER. The CDR3 bases are TGCGCCAGCAGCCAAGATCGGGCGGGACCGAACACTGAAGCTTTCTTT. Amino acids: CASSQDRAGPNTEAFF.

The chain carries TRBV14 and TRBJ1-6; 8 bases agree with TRBD1. The CDR3 has 14 residues. With 8 bases clipped from V and 7 bases from J, the junction kept 7 bases outside the gene matches. CDR1 and CDR2 (germline): SGHDN, FVKESK. This chain's CDR3 is CASRTGGWNSPLHF. CDR3 DNA: TGTGCCAGCCGAACAGGGGGTTGGAATTCACCCCTCCACTTT.

This chain links TRBV5-1 with TRBJ2-3, with D possibly matching TRBD2 (7 bases). The germline V gene has CDR1 SGHRS and CDR2 YFSETQ. V lost 1 base to trimming and J lost 5 bases, with 14 bases between them. This CDR3 spans 15 amino acids. CDR3 bases: TGCGCCAGCAGCTTGTATGCGGGGGCGGGAGATACGCAGTATTTT. Translation: CASSLYAGAGDTQYF.

This clone was seen a few times. A junction end diverges from the germline sequence, so it may reflect a read error. The DNA for the CDR3 is TGTGCCACCCGGACAGGGGGCTATGGCTACCCCTTC. This encodes CATRTGGYGYPF. The chain has TRBV27 and TRBJ1-2; the match to TRBD1 covers 11 bases. CDR3 size: 12 residues. Germline CDR1 reads MNHEY; CDR2 reads SMNVEV (reference sequence).

The V gene is TRBV7-2, the J gene TRBJ2-3; possibly TRBD1 for D (7 bases). V lost 5 bases, J lost 4 bases, and 10 bases lay in between. The CDR3 length is 13 residues. The germline V gene has CDR1 SGHTA and CDR2 FQGNSA. The CDR3 region is CASSLRGADTQYF. CDR3 nucleotide sequence: TGTGCCAGCAGCCTCAGGGGGGCAGATACGCAGTATTTT.

This clone was found once. The chain joins TRBV6-1 to TRBJ1-5; D is possibly TRBD1 (5 bases). This CDR3 has 14 residues. Trimming pared 1 base from V and 4 bases from J, leaving 8 bases between. Looked up from germline, CDR1 is MNHNS and CDR2 is SASEGT. The CDR3 DNA follows: TGTGCCAGCAGTGAAGTGGGGGGAAATCAGCCCCAGCATTTT. It encodes CASSEVGGNQPQHF.

The chain combines TRBV7-3 with TRBJ2-2, with 11 nucleotides matching TRBD2. The CDR3 covers 15 residues. Germline V CDR1 and CDR2: SGHTA, FQGTGA. V lost 4 bases and J lost 4; bases outside the gene matches: 2. The CDR3 loop reads CASSSTSGGTGELFF. In DNA, the CDR3 is TGTGCCAGCAGCTCAACTAGCGGGGGCACCGGGGAGCTGTTTTTT. The full variable domain, rest sourced from reference TRBV7-3 and TRBJ2-2, is GAGVSQTPSNKVTEKGKYVELRCDPISGHTALYWYRQSLGQGPEFLIYFQGTGAADDSGLPNDRFFAVRPEGSVSTLKIQRTERGDSAVYLCASSSTSGGTGELFFGEGSRLTVL.

The J gene is TRBJ2-5, the V gene TRBV5-4; D possibly corresponds to TRBD1 (6 bases). From germline, CDR1 is SGHNT and CDR2 YYREEE (reference sequence). Trimming took off 4 bases at V and 5 bases at J, with 12 bases between the two ends. The CDR3 sequence is 13 residues long. CDR3 sequence (DNA): TGTGCCAGCAGCCCAGGGGTCGTGGAGACCCAGTACTTC. This sequence encodes CASSPGVVETQYF.

The rearrangement links TRBV6-5 to TRBJ1-2; D perhaps matches TRBD1 (6 bases). The germline V gene encodes CDR1 MNHEY and CDR2 SVGAGI. The CDR3 is made up of 14 amino acids. Trimming removed 10 bases from V and 4 bases from J, with 19 bases in between. The CDR3: CATRAGASFYGYTF. The DNA for the CDR3 is TGTGCCACCCGGGCAGGGGCCTCATTCTATGGCTACACCTTC.

V and J are TRBV5-6 and TRBJ2-3, with 7 bases lining up with TRBD1. This CDR3 is 15 amino acids long. Trimming cost V 0 bases and J 7 bases; bases outside gene matches: 8. In germline, CDR1 is SGHDT, CDR2 YYEEEE. The CDR3 sequence is CASSLATGVGNTQYF. CDR3 nucleotides: TGTGCCAGCAGCTTGGCTACAGGGGTGGGGAATACGCAGTATTTT.

The rearrangement links TRBV18 to TRBJ1-2; 9 bases align to TRBD1. Germline CDR1 reads KGHSH; CDR2 reads LQKENI. CDR3 length: 13 amino acids. The ends lost 4 bases at V and 7 bases at J; junction bases unmatched: 4. The CDR3 here is CASSLGQGFGYTF. The CDR3 DNA is TGTGCCAGCTCACTCGGACAGGGGTTTGGCTACACCTTC.

The chain carries TRBV6-1 and TRBJ1-3; D is unresolved. Trimming pared 8 bases from V and 0 bases from J, leaving 14 bases between. The CDR3 contains 15 residues. Germline V gene data show CDR1 as MNHNS and CDR2 as SASEGT. The CDR3 DNA reads as TGTGCCAGCCTTGGGTGGCTAGACTCTGGAAACACCATATATTTT. Its translation is CASLGWLDSGNTIYF.

With regard to this clone: Additional DNA sequences in this sample encode the identical CDR3. This chain joins TRBV7-9 and TRBJ1-6; TRBD1 is a possible D gene (6 bases). Germline V gene data show CDR1 as SEHNR and CDR2 as FQNEAQ (reference sequence). The CDR3 spans 15 residues. The V end lost 1 base, the J end lost 5 bases, and 9 bases lay between the germline ends. CDR3 sequence reads: CASSLGTGNNSPLHF. The CDR3 DNA reads TGTGCCAGCAGCTTAGGAACAGGGAATAATTCACCCCTCCACTTT.

The chain links TRBV7-2 to TRBJ2-7; the D is unclear. The length of the CDR3 is 12 residues. V was clipped by 4 bases and J by 0 bases, with 4 bases between them. Germline CDR1 is SGHTA and CDR2 is FQGNSA. In DNA, the CDR3 is TGTGCCAGCAGCTACAACTCCTACGAGCAGTACTTC. Protein sequence: CASSYNSYEQYF.

Points on this clone: Other nucleotide sequences from this sample produce the same CDR3. This chain joins TRBV29-1 and TRBJ1-2; the D gene is possibly TRBD1 (5 bases). The V gene's germline CDR1 is SQVTM and CDR2 ANQGSEA. The CDR3 is 15 amino acids. V gave up 5 bases and J gave up 0 bases, with 16 bases separating them. CDR3 bases: TGCAGCGTTCCCGGCGGGGGGTTAGCTAACTATGGCTACACCTTC. This sequence encodes CSVPGGGLANYGYTF.

V and J are TRBV5-6 and TRBJ2-2; TRBD2 aligns across 10 bases. This CDR3 spans 17 amino acids. The germline V gene encodes CDR1 SGHDT and CDR2 YYEEEE. Losses at the gene ends were 4 bases for V and 0 bases for J; bases not matched to a gene: 6. The CDR3 region has the DNA TGTGCCAGCAGCGACACTAGCGGGGATTCGAACACCGGGGAGCTGTTTTTT. This gives the protein CASSDTSGDSNTGELFF. The complete variable domain, with remaining parts taken from reference TRBV5-6 and TRBJ2-2, reads DAGVTQSPTHLIKTRGQQVTLRCSPKSGHDTVSWYQQALGQGPQFIFQYYEEEERQRGNFPDRFSGHQFPNYSSELNVNALLLGDSALYLCASSDTSGDSNTGELFFGEGSRLTVL.